This T cell receptor beta chain is drawn from a study of OX40 agonist ivuxolimab in advanced cancers. As for the study more broadly: The costimulatory receptor OX40 (CD134) was targeted by ivuxolimab, a fully human IgG2 agonistic monoclonal antibody. Prior anti-PD-1, anti-PD-L1 or anti-CTLA-4 therapy was permitted, and checkpoint inhibitors had been received by less than 45% of dose-escalation patients. The paper reports the monotherapy dose-escalation portion (N of about 47 patients) of the phase I ivuxolimab trial. The dose-escalation cohort was around 83% male with a mean age of around 62 years, ranging from roughly 23 to 79. Of the roughly 51 dose-escalation patients, hepatocellular carcinoma was present in approximately 20, melanoma in some 15, renal cell carcinoma in 9 and head and neck cancer in 9. Intravenous ivuxolimab was administered to patients every 2 weeks at six dose levels: 0.01, 0.1, 0.3, 1.5, 3 and 10 mg/kg. The purpose of peripheral TCRbeta sequencing was to test whether ivuxolimab changed TCR sequence diversity and led to clonal T-cell expansion. Three dose-escalation patients achieved partial responses, one with hepatocellular carcinoma and two with cutaneous melanoma. Overall study results and their limits: At doses of 0.1 to 3.0 mg/kg, clonal expansion of both CD4+ and CD8+ blood T cells was observed from baseline to week 6. Partial responders in the 0.1-3.0 mg/kg groups had among the lowest normalized peripheral clonal expansion, especially among CD8+ T cells. Which antigens the clonally expanded peripheral T cells were specific for was not determined. Low levels of normalized T-cell clonal expansion were also seen in some patients who did not respond. After ivuxolimab, expanded clones were on average more numerous among CD8+ T cells than among CD4+ T cells.

The trial excluded patients who had a history of autoimmune disease or were on systemic immunosuppression. Peripheral blood for TCR sequencing was collected from all dose cohorts at baseline, on cycle 4 day 1, and on cycle 7 day 1. The samples were drawn from a first-in-human, open-label, multicenter phase I dose-escalation trial of ivuxolimab. Adults with locally advanced or metastatic melanoma, renal cell, hepatocellular, or head and neck squamous cell carcinoma were enrolled in the trial. Before TCR sequencing, CD4+ T cells and CD8+ T cells were sorted from peripheral blood as separate populations. For sequencing of the TCRbeta CDR3 region, genomic DNA was extracted from the sorted cells. TCRbeta CDR3 regions were sequenced using the immunoSEQ Assay. In TCRdb, the immuneACCESS table is reduced to in-frame sequences with V and J assigned. These tables do not hold every clone; where another copy was compared, an unresolved V gene accounts for under half, and the others remain unexplained. In all, the sample holds 60,000 or so clones, and 84% of those were seen once. Of the sample, about 4.8% falls within the top ten clones.

Only one count was recorded for this clone. Its specific antigen is unknown. Per-base qualities were not stored, and no clone one base away is much larger. From the germline V gene (reference sequence), CDR1 is SEHNR and CDR2 is FQNEAQ. Between the V and J ends, shortened by 6 bases and 4 bases respectively, the junction contains 12 bases. There are 14 amino acids in the CDR3, from cysteine to phenylalanine inclusive. Of all the DNA, just the CDR3 is kept, 42 bases in frame from base 1. The sequencing here drew on CD4+ or CD8+ T cells sorted from blood, taken in a trial of the OX40 agonist ivuxolimab. The sequence was collected from an adult with an advanced solid tumor such as melanoma, head and neck, liver or kidney cancer. The sequence joins TRBV7-9 to TRBJ2-2; the best D guess is TRBD1, with 5 bases matching. The CDR3 protein: CASRSGSLTGELFF. The DNA reads as follows: TGTGCCAGCAGATCAGGGTCCCTCACCGGGGAGCTGTTTTTT.